Described below is a single TCR beta chain sequence and its context. Its matching antigen is unknown. The source of the sample is a study of OX40 agonist ivuxolimab in advanced cancers. Study context: With ivuxolimab, an agonistic anti-OX40 (CD134) antibody, patients were treated. General observations from the study: Within 6 weeks, CD4+ and CD8+ blood T cells expanded clonally at 0.1 to 3.0 mg/kg.

Using immunoSEQ multiplex PCR, the repertoire was profiled, and TCRdb retains in-frame clones only, with some absent. The repertoire holds more than 60,000 clones, with 80% to 90% as singletons. The CDR3 consists of 13 residues. Germline CDR1 and CDR2: LNHDA and SQIVND (reference sequence). V was pared by 0 bases and J by 9 bases, with 11 bases between. Sequenced here: CD4+ or CD8+ T cells sorted from blood, sampled in a trial of the OX40 agonist ivuxolimab. The source of this sequence is an adult with an advanced solid tumor such as melanoma, head and neck, liver or kidney cancer. The V call is TRBV19, the J call TRBJ1-1; D call uncertain. The CDR3 sequence: CASSIDDRRKAFF. Here the CDR3 DNA reads TGTGCCAGTAGTATAGATGACCGCAGGAAAGCTTTCTTT.